This T cell receptor (beta chain) was retrieved from a study of read filtering for tumor transcriptome and immune sequencing. Study-level information: Patients were 17 male and 11 to 15 female, mean age 65.9 years, range roughly 47 to 85. Whole-transcriptome libraries were prepared after DNase treatment. Study-level results: Sorted CD138-negative bone marrow cells were not purified T cells.

The CDR3 sequence is 14 residues long. The V and J ends lost 3 bases and 4 bases respectively, with 9 bases between them. Germline CDR1 MNHNS, CDR2 SASEGT. The library was built from about 370 ng RNA with molecular barcoded adaptors for alpha/delta and beta/gamma chains. TCRdb recomputed calls from the reads with MiXCR, one row per CDR3 protein. The data hold about 38,000 distinct CDR3 sequences, with 14% observed a single time. This clonotype was picked up many times. The antigen is unknown. Every patient had bone marrow sampled while the disease was active. This receptor was identified in a donor aged 40 or older with multiple myeloma. V usage is TRBV6-1 and J usage is TRBJ2-2; no firm D call. Source material: a population of CD138-negative cells sorted from bone marrow. The CDR3, as DNA: TGTGCCAGCAGTGAGAGACACTTCACCGGGGAGCTGTTTTTT. This encodes CASSERHFTGELFF.